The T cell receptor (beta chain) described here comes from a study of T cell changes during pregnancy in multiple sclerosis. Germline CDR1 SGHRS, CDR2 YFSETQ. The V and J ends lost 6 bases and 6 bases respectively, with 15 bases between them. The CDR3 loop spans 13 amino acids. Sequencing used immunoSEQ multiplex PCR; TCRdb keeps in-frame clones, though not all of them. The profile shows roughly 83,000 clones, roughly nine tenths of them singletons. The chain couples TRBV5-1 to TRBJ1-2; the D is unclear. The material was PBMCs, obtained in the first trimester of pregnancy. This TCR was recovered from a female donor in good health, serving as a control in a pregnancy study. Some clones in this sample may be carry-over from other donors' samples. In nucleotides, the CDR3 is TGCGCCAGCACCCTCGGAGGGCCGGATGGCTACACCTTC. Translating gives CASTLGGPDGYTF.